These 23 T cell receptor beta chains came from one sample sequenced in a study of technical replicates of blood from several donors. Clones were read by immunoSEQ multiplex PCR, and TCRdb kept only the in-frame ones, dropping some. The sample gives approximately 70,000 clones, nearly 98% of which show up once; 0.25% to 0.3% is in the top ten. The specimen sequenced was T cells isolated from PBMCs. The source is a human donor in good health.

The chain joins TRBV11-1 to TRBJ1-1, with a tentative D call TRBD1 (6 bases). The CDR3 covers 13 residues. The germline V gene encodes CDR1 SGHAT and CDR2 FQDESV (reference sequence). Trimming shortened V by 5 bases and J by 10 bases, and 17 bases separated the two germline ends. The CDR3 loop reads CASSVLEDSRAFF. The CDR3 DNA is TGTGCCAGCAGCGTACTGGAGGACAGTAGAGCTTTCTTT.

This chain uses TRBV7-9 with TRBJ2-1; TRBD1 might be the D (5 bases). CDR1 is SEHNR, CDR2 FQNEAQ, per germline (reference sequence). Trimming stripped 5 bases from V and 3 bases from J, with 14 bases between. The CDR3 runs to 15 residues. CDR3: CASSIGQGVYNEQFF. The DNA for the CDR3 is TGTGCCAGCAGCATAGGACAAGGGGTCTACAATGAGCAGTTCTTC. The full variable domain, rest sourced from reference TRBV7-9 and TRBJ2-1, is DTGVSQNPRHKITKRGQNVTFRCDPISEHNRLYWYRQTLGQGPEFLTYFQNEAQLEKSRLLSDRFSAERPKGSFSTLEIQRTEQGDSAMYLCASSIGQGVYNEQFFGPGTRLTVL.

The DNA of the CDR3 is TGTGCCAGCAGCTTGAGGGGGCCCAATCAGCCCCAGCATTTT. This translates into CASSLRGPNQPQHF. The chain has TRBV13 and TRBJ1-5; 7 nucleotides match TRBD1. Germline assignment: CDR1 PRHDT and CDR2 FYEKMQ (reference sequence). CDR3 size: 14 residues. J lost 3 bases, V lost 3 bases, and 2 bases had no gene match.

The rearrangement joins TRBV29-1 to TRBJ2-7; 10 positions match TRBD2. The CDR3 is 14 residues long. The ends lost 6 bases at V and 2 bases at J; junction bases unmatched: 7. Looked up from germline, CDR1 is SQVTM and CDR2 is ANQGSEA. The CDR3 loop is CSVTLAGITYEQYF. The CDR3 region has the DNA TGCAGCGTCACACTAGCGGGGATTACCTACGAGCAGTACTTC.

The chain uses TRBV10-3 and TRBJ2-2; D might be TRBD1 (5 bases). The CDR3 spans 15 residues. Trimming took off 3 bases at V and 1 base at J, with 9 bases between the two ends. The V gene's germline CDR1 is ENHRY and CDR2 SYGVKD. Here the CDR3 DNA reads TGTGCCATCAGTGATGGGGCGGAGAACACCGGGGAGCTGTTTTTT. Protein: CAISDGAENTGELFF.

Comment on this clone: Other DNA sequences from this sample encode an identical CDR3 as well. The genes are TRBV4-1 and TRBJ1-5; D call uncertain. This CDR3 comprises 13 residues. With 0 bases removed from V and 6 bases from J, the gap between germline ends came to 6 bases. Germline assignment: CDR1 MGHRA and CDR2 YSYEKL. This CDR3 is CASSQDLSQPQHF. The CDR3 DNA sequence: TGCGCCAGCAGCCAAGATCTCAGTCAGCCCCAGCATTTT.

Turning to this clone: At one of its ends the junction is not consistent with the germline gene, which may arise from a read error. This CDR3 reads CASSLAGGPSDEQFF. DNA of the CDR3: TGTGCCAGCAGTTTAGCGGGAGGGCCTAGTGATGAGCAGTTCTTC. This rearrangement joins TRBV11-1 to TRBJ2-1; 11 bases agree with TRBD2. The CDR3 sequence is 15 residues long. The germline CDR1 and CDR2 sequences are SGHAT and FQDESV (reference sequence).

The chain recombines TRBV4-1 with TRBJ2-1; D gene uncertain. V lost 1 base and J lost 0, with 7 bases in between. The CDR3 is made up of 15 amino acids. CDR1 and CDR2 (germline): MGHRA, YSYEKL. This CDR3 is CASSQVLLSYNEQFF. In nucleotides, the CDR3 is TGCGCCAGCAGCCAAGTACTCCTCTCCTACAATGAGCAGTTCTTC.

This rearrangement joins TRBV7-9 to TRBJ2-7; no clear D gene. V was shortened by 5 bases and J by 5 bases, with 19 bases between the two germline ends. Germline CDR1 and CDR2: SEHNR and FQNEAQ (reference sequence). The CDR3 covers 15 residues. The CDR3 protein is CASSAYQVRIHEQYF. CDR3 coding DNA: TGTGCCAGCAGCGCCTACCAAGTTCGTATCCACGAGCAGTACTTC.

The chain is built from TRBV7-6 and TRBJ2-2, with D perhaps matching TRBD1 (6 bases). This CDR3 has 13 amino acids. From germline, CDR1 is SGHVS and CDR2 FNYEAQ. The CDR3 is CATTAGATGELFF. CDR3 DNA: TGTGCAACCACCGCAGGGGCCACCGGGGAGCTGTTTTTT.

The V and J genes are TRBV11-1 and TRBJ2-7; 8 bases map to TRBD1. The CDR3 length is 14 residues. The V and J ends lost 1 base and 2 bases, in that order; junction bases with no gene match: 1. The germline V gene has CDR1 SGHAT and CDR2 FQDESV (reference sequence). As DNA, the CDR3 is TGTGCCAGCAGCTTAGGGACAGGGCCCTACGAGCAGTACTTC. Protein sequence: CASSLGTGPYEQYF.

The rearrangement uses TRBV2 and TRBJ2-3; 8 bases match TRBD2. This CDR3 region has 14 residues. The V gene's germline CDR1 is SNHLY and CDR2 FYNNEI. V shed 8 bases and J 1 base; nucleotides not matched to a gene: 5. The CDR3 loop is CASASGSGTDTQYF. The CDR3 nucleotides are TGTGCCAGCGCAAGCGGGAGCGGCACAGATACGCAGTATTTT. Supplemented by reference TRBV2 and TRBJ2-3, the full variable domain reads EPEVTQTPSHQVTQMGQEVILRCVPISNHLYFYWYRQILGQKVEFLVSFYNNEISEKSEIFDDQFSVERPDGSNFTLKIRSTKLEDSAMYFCASASGSGTDTQYFGPGTRLTVL.

The V call is TRBV7-3, the J call TRBJ2-7, with TRBD2 as a possible D gene (5 bases). Germline assignment: CDR1 SGHTA and CDR2 FQGTGA. Trimming cost V 5 bases and J 5 bases, with 19 bases left between them. The CDR3 is 15 amino acids. CDR3: CASSPVGASWHEQYF. The CDR3 bases are TGTGCCAGCAGCCCCGTGGGTGCTAGCTGGCACGAGCAGTACTTC.

This rearrangement joins TRBV4-2 to TRBJ2-1, with 10 bases matching TRBD1. The CDR3 runs 18 residues. Germline trimming cut 0 bases from V and 7 bases from J; bases unmatched to any gene: 12. In germline, CDR1 is LGHNA, CDR2 YNFKEQ. CDR3 coding DNA: TGTGCCAGCAGCCAAGAGATTTCGGGACAGGGGTTTAATAATGAGCAGTTCTTC. Amino acids: CASSQEISGQGFNNEQFF.

The chain combines TRBV2 with TRBJ2-3; D perhaps matches TRBD2 (6 bases). Trimming cost V 6 bases and J 6 bases, with 10 bases left between them. CDR1 and CDR2 (germline): SNHLY, FYNNEI. The CDR3 spans 12 residues. As DNA, the CDR3 is TGTGCCAGCAGACTAGCTTTGGATACGCAGTATTTT. It codes for CASRLALDTQYF.

V gene TRBV19 combines with J gene TRBJ1-5; 12 bases are shared with TRBD1. The CDR3 has 17 amino acids. CDR1 is LNHDA, CDR2 SQIVND, per germline (reference sequence). Germline trimming cut 4 bases from V and 6 bases from J; bases unmatched to any gene: 10. This chain's CDR3 is CASSKGQGAAIGQPQHF. CDR3 DNA sequence: TGTGCCAGTAGTAAGGGACAGGGGGCTGCAATAGGTCAGCCCCAGCATTTT.

V gene TRBV28 combines with J gene TRBJ1-1, with D possibly being TRBD1 (6 bases). The V end was cut by 5 bases, the J end by 2 bases, with 21 bases between. Germline CDR1 is MDHEN and CDR2 is SYDVKM. The CDR3 is made up of 17 amino acids. CDR3 residues: CASSILGGAYANTEAFF. CDR3 coding DNA: TGTGCCAGCAGTATTCTCGGGGGGGCGTATGCCAACACTGAAGCTTTCTTT. Supplemented by reference TRBV28 and TRBJ1-1, the full variable domain reads DVKVTQSSRYLVKRTGEKVFLECVQDMDHENMFWYRQDPGLGLRLIYFSYDVKMKEKGDIPEGYSVSREKKERFSLILESASTNQTSMYLCASSILGGAYANTEAFFGQGTRLTVV.

The V and J genes are TRBV5-8 and TRBJ1-1; 8 positions agree with TRBD1. The CDR3 runs to 15 residues. Germline V lookup: CDR1 SGHTS, CDR2 YDEGEE. The V gene end was trimmed by 4 bases and the J gene end by 5 bases; junction bases not matched to a gene: 10. The CDR3 spells CASSLQDREITEAFF. CDR3 DNA: TGTGCCAGCAGCCTACAGGACAGGGAGATAACTGAAGCTTTCTTT.

The rearrangement joins TRBV5-6 to TRBJ1-5, with a weak D call TRBD1 (5 bases). Per germline, CDR1 SGHDT and CDR2 YYEEEE. V lost 0 bases to trimming and J lost 8 bases, with 12 bases between them. This CDR3 is 14 amino acids long. The CDR3 region has the DNA TGTGCCAGCAGCTTGGGCAGGGTGATGGAGCCCCAGCATTTT. As protein: CASSLGRVMEPQHF.

The chain combines TRBV19 with TRBJ2-2; TRBD1 agrees at 7 bases. CDR1 is LNHDA, CDR2 SQIVND, per germline (reference sequence). The CDR3 is 15 residues long. Trimming removed 7 bases from V and 5 bases from J; junction bases left unmatched: 10. CDR3 sequence: CASNAGQGVTGELFF. The CDR3 DNA is TGTGCCAGTAACGCAGGGCAGGGGGTAACCGGGGAGCTGTTTTTT.

The CDR3 DNA sequence: TGTGCCAGCAGTGACTACGAAGGGACAGGGAGACATGGCTACACCTTC. It codes for CASSDYEGTGRHGYTF. The rearrangement links TRBV25-1 to TRBJ1-2; 9 bases agree with TRBD1. After removal of 3 bases from V and 6 bases from J, the junction contained 11 bases not matched to a gene. In germline, CDR1 is MGHDK, CDR2 SYGVNS. The CDR3 has 16 amino acids.

This chain uses TRBV30 with TRBJ2-5; D is undetermined. From germline, CDR1 is GTSNPN and CDR2 SVGIG (reference sequence). The CDR3 runs 14 residues. V shed 2 bases and J shed 2 bases, with 12 bases lying between them. The CDR3 coding sequence is TGTGCCTGGAGTTCTCAGCCCAGGCAAGAGACCCAGTACTTC. This gives the protein CAWSSQPRQETQYF.

In DNA, the CDR3 is TGTGCCAGCCTCCCTTTAGCGGGACACTACGAGCAGTACTTC. This gives the protein CASLPLAGHYEQYF. The V gene is TRBV6-1, the J gene TRBJ2-7; 8 positions agree with TRBD2. The J segment lost 3 bases and the V segment lost 8 bases, leaving 9 bases of the junction unmatched. Per the germline V gene, CDR1 is MNHNS and CDR2 is SASEGT. The CDR3 loop spans 14 amino acids.